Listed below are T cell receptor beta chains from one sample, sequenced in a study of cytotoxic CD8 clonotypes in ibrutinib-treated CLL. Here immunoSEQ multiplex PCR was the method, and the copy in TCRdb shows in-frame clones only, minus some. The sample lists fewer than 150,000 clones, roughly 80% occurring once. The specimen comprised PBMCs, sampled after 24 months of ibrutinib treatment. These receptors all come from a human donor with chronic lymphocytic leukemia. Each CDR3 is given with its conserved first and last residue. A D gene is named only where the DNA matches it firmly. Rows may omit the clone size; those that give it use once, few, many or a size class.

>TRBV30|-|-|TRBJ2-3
CAWSVFRIPKSLHGTDTQYF
TGTGCCTGGAGTGTGTTTCGAATCCCGAAAAGCTTACATGGCACAGATACGCAGTATTTT
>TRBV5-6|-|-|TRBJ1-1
CASSLVDATEAFF
TGTGCCAGCAGCTTGGTCGACGCGACTGAAGCTTTCTTT
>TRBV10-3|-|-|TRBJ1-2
CAIRSGQSNYGYTF
TGTGCCATCAGGTCCGGACAGAGTAACTATGGCTACACCTTC
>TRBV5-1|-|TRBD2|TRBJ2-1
CASSQPGLAGTNEQFF
TGCGCCAGCAGCCAACCGGGACTAGCGGGGACAAATGAGCAGTTCTTC
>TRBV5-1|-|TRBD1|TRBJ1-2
CASSWEGRTGYGYTF
TGCGCCAGCAGCTGGGAAGGTAGGACAGGCTATGGCTACACCTTC
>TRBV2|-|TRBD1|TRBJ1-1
CASSPQGVGTEAFF
TGTGCCAGCAGTCCACAGGGGGTGGGCACTGAAGCTTTCTTT
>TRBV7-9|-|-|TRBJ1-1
CASSPPAPRTEAFF
TGTGCCAGCAGCCCCCCCGCTCCCAGGACTGAAGCTTTCTTT
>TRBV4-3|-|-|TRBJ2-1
CASSQGQGGVNEQFF
TGCGCCAGCAGCCAAGGACAGGGAGGGGTGAATGAGCAGTTCTTC
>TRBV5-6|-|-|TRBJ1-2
CASSLAALRSRGYTF
TGTGCCAGCAGCTTGGCCGCTCTCCGGAGCCGTGGCTACACCTTC
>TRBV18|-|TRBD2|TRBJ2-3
CASSPQQRGTTDTQYF
TGTGCCAGCTCACCACAACAGCGGGGGACCACAGATACGCAGTATTTT
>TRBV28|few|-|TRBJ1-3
CASSFDGTTGNTIYF
TGTGCCAGCAGTTTCGACGGGACGACTGGAAACACCATATATTTT
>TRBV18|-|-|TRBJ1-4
CASSPRGQIGGEKLFF
TGTGCCAGCTCCCCTCGGGGACAAATTGGAGGGGAAAAACTGTTTTTT
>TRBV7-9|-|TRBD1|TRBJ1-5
CASTNSGGTGGQAQHF
TGTGCCAGTACAAACAGTGGGGGGACAGGTGGGCAAGCCCAGCATTTT
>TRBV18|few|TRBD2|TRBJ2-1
CASSSGLAADEQFF
TGTGCCAGCTCATCGGGACTAGCGGCGGATGAGCAGTTCTTC
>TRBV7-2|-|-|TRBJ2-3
CASSLVLRTDTQYF
TGTGCCAGCAGCTTAGTCCTGAGAACAGATACGCAGTATTTT
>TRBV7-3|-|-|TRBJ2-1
CASSRYRVGSSYNEQFF
TGTGCCAGCAGCAGATACCGCGTCGGTAGCTCCTACAATGAGCAGTTCTTC
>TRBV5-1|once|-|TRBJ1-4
CASSEIAAGASGGEKLFF
TGCGCCAGCAGCGAAATAGCGGCAGGGGCTTCGGGGGGAGAAAAACTGTTTTTT
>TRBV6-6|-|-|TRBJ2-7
CASSSSAIVYF
TGTGCCAGCAGTTCCTCGGCGATAGTGTACTTC
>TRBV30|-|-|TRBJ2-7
CAWIRGGEQYF
TGTGCCTGGATTAGGGGGGGGGAGCAGTACTTC
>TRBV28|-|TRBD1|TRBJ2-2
CASSTPTGVITGELFF
TGTGCCAGCAGTACGCCGACAGGGGTTATCACCGGGGAGCTGTTTTTT
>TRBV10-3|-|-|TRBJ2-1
CAISPKGGGQGFNEQFF
TGTGCCATCAGCCCCAAGGGTGGCGGGCAGGGATTCAATGAGCAGTTCTTC
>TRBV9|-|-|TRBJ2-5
CASSGGANIRETQYF
TGTGCCAGCAGCGGGGGGGCTAATATCCGAGAGACCCAGTACTTC
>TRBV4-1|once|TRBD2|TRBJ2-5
CASSQDWSGGVRETQYF
TGCGCCAGCAGCCAAGATTGGAGCGGGGGGGTTCGGGAGACCCAGTACTTC
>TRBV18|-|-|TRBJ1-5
CASSPSGDGNQPQHF
TGTGCCAGCTCACCATCGGGGGACGGCAATCAGCCCCAGCATTTT
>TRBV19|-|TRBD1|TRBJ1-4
CASSSTGANEKLFF
TGTGCCAGTAGTTCTACAGGGGCTAATGAAAAACTGTTTTTT
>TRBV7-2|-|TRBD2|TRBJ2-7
CASSLGSSGGAYYEQYF
TGTGCCAGCAGCTTAGGGAGTAGCGGGGGGGCGTACTACGAGCAGTACTTC
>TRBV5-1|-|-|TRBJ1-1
CASSLATANTEAFF
TGCGCCAGCAGCTTGGCCACGGCGAACACTGAAGCTTTCTTT
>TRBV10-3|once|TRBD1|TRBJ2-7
CAIRATGTGGSYEQYF
TGTGCCATCAGGGCGACCGGGACAGGGGGCTCCTACGAGCAGTACTTC
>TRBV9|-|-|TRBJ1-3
CASSPQVGTRGLRNTIYF
TGTGCCAGCAGCCCCCAGGTTGGGACCAGGGGCCTTCGAAACACCATATATTTT
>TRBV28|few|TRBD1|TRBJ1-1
CATIGQGVGGYTEAFF
TGTGCCACTATTGGACAGGGGGTCGGGGGGTACACTGAAGCTTTCTTT
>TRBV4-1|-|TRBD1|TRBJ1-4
CASSQDKGQSNEKLFF
TGCGCCAGCAGCCAAGACAAGGGACAGAGTAATGAAAAACTGTTTTTT
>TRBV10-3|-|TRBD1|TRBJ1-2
CAISIQGARVGGYTF
TGTGCCATCAGTATACAGGGGGCGCGGGTAGGTGGCTACACCTTC
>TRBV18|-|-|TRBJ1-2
CASSPGTGSRYGYTF
TGTGCCAGCTCACCGGGGACGGGAAGCCGCTATGGCTACACCTTC
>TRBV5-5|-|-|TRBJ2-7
CASSLEQVYSYEQYF
TGTGCCAGCAGCTTAGAACAGGTCTACTCCTACGAGCAGTACTTC
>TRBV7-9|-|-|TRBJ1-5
CASSPRGGQPQHF
TGTGCCAGCAGCCCCAGGGGTGGACAGCCCCAGCATTTT
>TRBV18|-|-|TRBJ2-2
CASSPTLQPGELFF
TGTGCCAGCTCACCAACCTTACAGCCCGGGGAGCTGTTTTTT
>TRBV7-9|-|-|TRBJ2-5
CASSLVPVGGTQYF
TGTGCCAGCAGCCTCGTCCCCGTCGGCGGGACCCAGTACTTC
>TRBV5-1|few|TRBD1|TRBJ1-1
CASSLGSTGAGTEAFF
TGCGCCAGCAGCTTGGGCTCGACAGGGGCCGGCACTGAAGCTTTCTTT
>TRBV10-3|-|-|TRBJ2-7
CAISPNRIYEQYF
TGTGCCATCAGTCCAAACCGCATCTACGAGCAGTACTTC
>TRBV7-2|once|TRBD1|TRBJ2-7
CASSLDGTGPYEQYF
TGTGCCAGCAGCTTAGACGGGACAGGGCCCTACGAGCAGTACTTC
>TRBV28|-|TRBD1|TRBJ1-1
CASSLAGGLNTEAFF
TGTGCCAGCAGTTTGGCAGGGGGCCTGAACACTGAAGCTTTCTTT
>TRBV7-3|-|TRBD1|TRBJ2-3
CASSVDRGLTDTQYF
TGTGCCAGCAGCGTGGACAGGGGGTTGACAGATACGCAGTATTTT
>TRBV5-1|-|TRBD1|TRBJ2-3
CASRRGGEGKDTQYF
TGCGCCAGCCGCCGAGGGGGCGAGGGTAAAGATACGCAGTATTTT
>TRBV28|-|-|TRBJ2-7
CASRSPIGEGHEQYF
TGTGCCAGCAGGTCTCCGATTGGGGAAGGTCACGAGCAGTACTTC
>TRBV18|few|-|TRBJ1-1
CASSPPAGLGTEAFF
TGTGCCAGCTCACCACCTGCCGGGTTAGGTACTGAAGCTTTCTTT